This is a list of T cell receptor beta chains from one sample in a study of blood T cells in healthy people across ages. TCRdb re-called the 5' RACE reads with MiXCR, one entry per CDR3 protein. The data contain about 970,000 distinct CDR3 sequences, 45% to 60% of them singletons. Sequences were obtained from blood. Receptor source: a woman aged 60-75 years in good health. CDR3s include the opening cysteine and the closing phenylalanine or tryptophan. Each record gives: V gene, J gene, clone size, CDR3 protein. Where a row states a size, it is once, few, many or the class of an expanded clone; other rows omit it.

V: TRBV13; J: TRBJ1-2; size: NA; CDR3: CASSRRDRGTRGYTF
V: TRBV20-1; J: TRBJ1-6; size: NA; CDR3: CSASRRMGSPPHF
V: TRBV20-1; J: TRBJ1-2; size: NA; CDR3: CSDIKQGSGYGYTF
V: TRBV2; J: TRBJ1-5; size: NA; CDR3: CASSEGQGAQHF
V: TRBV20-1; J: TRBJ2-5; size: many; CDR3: CSAYNGHLEQYF
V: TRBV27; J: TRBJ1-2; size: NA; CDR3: CASKFTGQGSSGYTF
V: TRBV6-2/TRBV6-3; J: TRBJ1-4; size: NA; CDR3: CASSDDRTNEKLFF
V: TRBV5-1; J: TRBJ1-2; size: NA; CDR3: CASSFEGRGYTF
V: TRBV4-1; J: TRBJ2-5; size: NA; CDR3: CASSPRLAGRRETQYF
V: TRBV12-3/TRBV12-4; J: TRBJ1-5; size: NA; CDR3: CASSPGGGQWSNQPQHF
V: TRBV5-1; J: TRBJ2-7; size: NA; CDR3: CASSFGDGGRYF
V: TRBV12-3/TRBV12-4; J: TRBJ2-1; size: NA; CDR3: CASSFGKWGKEQFF
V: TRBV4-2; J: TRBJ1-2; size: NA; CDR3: CASSLQEVSYGYTF
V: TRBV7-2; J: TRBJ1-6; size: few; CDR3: CASSPRGFGDNSPLHF
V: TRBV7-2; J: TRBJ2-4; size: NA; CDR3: CASSLGGQGLWEQYF
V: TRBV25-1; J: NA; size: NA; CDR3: CASTYGGTQYF
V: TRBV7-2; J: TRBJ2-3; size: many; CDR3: CASRPTRGTQYF
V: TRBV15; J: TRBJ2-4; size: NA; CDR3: CATSRTGTRNKNIQYF
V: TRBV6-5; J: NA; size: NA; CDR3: CATRNAGTYEQYF
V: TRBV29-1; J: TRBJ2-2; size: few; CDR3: CSVSGMAGLPSNTGELFF
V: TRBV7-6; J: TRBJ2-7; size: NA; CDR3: CASRPTPTGPYEQYF
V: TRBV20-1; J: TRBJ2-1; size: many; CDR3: CSARDGTLHNEQFF
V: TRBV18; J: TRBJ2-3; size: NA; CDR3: CASSPNLADLDTQYF
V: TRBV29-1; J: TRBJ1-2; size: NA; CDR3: CSVEPDTPHGYTF
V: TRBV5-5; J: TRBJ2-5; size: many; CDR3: CASRLAGRVEETQYF
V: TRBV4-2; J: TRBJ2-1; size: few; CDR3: CASSPEDLGDEQFF
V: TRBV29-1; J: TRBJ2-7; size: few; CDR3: CSVEIAGVGEQYF
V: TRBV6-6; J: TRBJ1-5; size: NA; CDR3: CASSYSAGPRGGPQHF
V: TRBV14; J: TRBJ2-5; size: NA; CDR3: CASSERRSAGPKKETQYF